A single sample gave rise to the 28 T cell receptor beta chains below, sequenced in a study of blood T cell repertoires in COVID-19. Clones were sequenced by immunoSEQ multiplex PCR, and TCRdb holds only the in-frame ones, with some missing. The top ten hold roughly 6.1% of the sample, which has about 150,000 clones, more than 75% seen once. The sample taken for sequencing was peripheral blood. These receptors were taken from a man older than 75 with acute or convalescent COVID-19.

The chain couples TRBV7-8 to TRBJ2-5, with D perhaps TRBD1 (5 bases). Germline CDR1 is SGHVS and CDR2 is FQNEAQ. Between the trimmed V and J ends, which lost 11 bases and 5 bases, there was a span of 15 bases. The CDR3 contains 12 residues. This chain's CDR3 is CAAKGSGETQYF. As DNA, the CDR3 is TGTGCCGCCAAGGGCTCAGGGGAGACCCAGTACTTC.

The chain joins TRBV6-5 to TRBJ1-2; D possibly corresponds to TRBD1 (5 bases). Germline V gives CDR1 MNHEY, CDR2 SVGAGI. V was clipped by 7 bases and J by 2 bases, with 11 bases between them. CDR3 size: 13 residues. The CDR3 is CASTPRGNYGYTF. CDR3 bases: TGTGCCAGCACCCCAAGGGGCAACTATGGCTACACCTTC.

The CDR3 nucleotides read TGTGCCAGCAGCTTGGACAGGGTTTTCGGGGAGACCCAGTACTTC. This encodes CASSLDRVFGETQYF. V gene TRBV7-9 combines with J gene TRBJ2-5; 8 bases are a match to TRBD1. With 3 bases clipped from V and 5 bases from J, the junction kept 8 bases outside the gene matches. Germline V gene data show CDR1 as SEHNR and CDR2 as FQNEAQ (reference sequence). This CDR3 contains 15 residues.

CDR3 in DNA: TGCGCCAGCAGCCCCCACCAGGGGGTAAGCTCACCCCTCCACTTT. Amino acid sequence: CASSPHQGVSSPLHF. The V gene is TRBV4-1, the J gene TRBJ1-6, with 7 positions matching TRBD1. The CDR3 is made up of 15 amino acids. Germline-derived CDR1 and CDR2 are MGHRA and YSYEKL. The V segment lost 4 bases and the J segment 10 bases; nucleotides outside the gene matches: 10.

The chain uses TRBV6-2 or TRBV6-3 and TRBJ2-7; 7 nucleotides align to TRBD2. The germline V gene encodes CDR1 MNHEY and CDR2 SVGEGT. The junction had 12 bases not matched to a gene; V was cut back by 0 bases and J by 4 bases. CDR3 length: 17 amino acids. The CDR3 DNA follows: TGTGCCAGCAGTTACTCGACAGTAGTGGCTAGCGGTTACGAGCAGTACTTC. Translated, it gives CASSYSTVVASGYEQYF.

The V call is TRBV13, the J call TRBJ2-7, with TRBD1 matching over 12 bases. There are 17 residues in the CDR3. Trimming cost V 4 bases and J 4 bases; bases outside gene matches: 11. From germline, CDR1 is PRHDT and CDR2 FYEKMQ (reference sequence). For the CDR3, the DNA is TGTGCCAGCAGCTCCGGGACAGGGGGCGCAAGGGGGTACGAGCAGTACTTC. Translation gives CASSSGTGGARGYEQYF.

The V gene is TRBV7-9, the J gene TRBJ2-5, with D possibly matching TRBD2 (5 bases). Germline V CDR1 and CDR2: SEHNR, FQNEAQ (reference sequence). This CDR3 region has 14 residues. V gave up 1 base and J gave up 5 bases, with 11 bases separating them. CDR3 coding DNA: TGTGCCAGCAGCTTAGTGGACTTCGGGGAGACCCAGTACTTC. This gives the protein CASSLVDFGETQYF.

This clone has a single count. This chain uses TRBV2 with TRBJ2-7; 9 nucleotides agree with TRBD1. J gave up 2 bases and V 1 base, and 3 bases lay outside the gene matches. The CDR3 has 15 residues. Germline V CDR1 and CDR2: SNHLY, FYNNEI. This CDR3 reads CASSEDRGPTYEQYF. CDR3 nucleotides: TGTGCCAGCAGTGAAGACAGGGGGCCCACCTACGAGCAGTACTTC.

This chain uses TRBV5-1 with TRBJ2-5; 7 bases line up with TRBD1. CDR1 is SGHRS and CDR2 is YFSETQ in the germline V gene. Trimming took 0 bases from V and 5 from J; bases not matched to a gene: 7. The length of the CDR3 is 15 residues. CDR3 nucleotides: TGCGCCAGCAGCTTGGACAGGGGTGTAGGGGAGACCCAGTACTTC. Protein: CASSLDRGVGETQYF.

J is TRBJ2-1 and V is TRBV6-2 or TRBV6-3; 8 bases agree with TRBD1. Germline assignment: CDR1 MNHEY and CDR2 SVGEGT. Unmatched junction bases numbered 23, after V lost 0 bases and J lost 7 bases. This CDR3 region has 21 residues. The CDR3 DNA reads TGTGCCAGCAGTTACTCGTATCAGGGGGCCATTTTAGCAGGGGTAACGAATGAGCAGTTCTTC. Encoded protein: CASSYSYQGAILAGVTNEQFF.

This chain uses TRBV7-2 with TRBJ2-7; 10 nucleotides line up with TRBD2. The J segment lost 2 bases and the V segment lost 5 bases, leaving 6 bases of the junction unmatched. This CDR3 has 15 residues. The germline V gene has CDR1 SGHTA and CDR2 FQGNSA. CDR3 bases: TGTGCCAGCAGCCCCTGGACTAGCGGTGCCTACGAGCAGTACTTC. Amino acids: CASSPWTSGAYEQYF.

This clone has more than one count but fewer than ten. The chain uses TRBV10-3 and TRBJ1-2; D is perhaps TRBD1 (6 bases). The ends were cut back, 3 bases at V and 4 bases at J, with 9 bases in the middle. The germline CDR1 and CDR2 sequences are ENHRY and SYGVKD. This CDR3 has 13 residues. In nucleotides, the CDR3 is TGTGCCATCAGTGAACAGGGCGTCTATGGCTACACCTTC. Translated, it gives CAISEQGVYGYTF.

This sequence joins TRBV5-4 and TRBJ2-6; possible D gene TRBD1, 6 bases. V lost 0 bases and J lost 2, with 12 bases in between. This CDR3 has 17 amino acids. The V gene's germline CDR1 is SGHNT and CDR2 YYREEE (reference sequence). The CDR3 protein is CASSLAPQGTGANVLTF. CDR3 DNA: TGTGCCAGCAGCTTGGCTCCACAGGGTACTGGGGCCAACGTCCTGACTTTC.

This chain connects TRBV5-1 to TRBJ1-1, with D unresolved. This CDR3 has 14 amino acids. V shed 5 bases and J shed 0 bases, with 11 bases lying between them. Looked up from germline, CDR1 is SGHRS and CDR2 is YFSETQ. The CDR3 DNA reads as TGCGCCAGCAGTGATGGACTCTTGAACACTGAAGCTTTCTTT. Translating gives CASSDGLLNTEAFF.

This clone was observed a few times. This sequence joins TRBV7-3 and TRBJ2-2, with 14 nucleotides matching TRBD2. V lost 1 base, J lost 7 bases, and 11 bases stayed unmatched. This CDR3 contains 19 residues. The germline CDR1 and CDR2 sequences are SGHTA and FQGTGA. The CDR3 sequence: CASSLSALGTSGSIGELFF. CDR3 nucleotides: TGTGCCAGCAGCTTAAGCGCATTAGGGACTAGCGGGAGTATCGGGGAGCTGTTTTTT.

This clone was seen more than once but under ten times. This chain uses TRBV19 with TRBJ1-5; D possibly corresponds to TRBD1 (5 bases). Germline CDR1 and CDR2: LNHDA and SQIVND (reference sequence). The CDR3 extends over 15 amino acids. V gave up 5 bases and J gave up 2 bases, with 13 bases separating them. The chain's CDR3 is CASSGLSGGNQPQHF. The CDR3 DNA is TGTGCCAGTAGTGGACTTTCGGGGGGCAATCAGCCCCAGCATTTT.

The chain is built from TRBV6-6 and TRBJ2-5; TRBD1 matches 7 bases. The J segment lost 0 bases and the V segment lost 5 bases, leaving 15 bases of the junction unmatched. Germline CDR1 reads MNHNY; CDR2 reads SVGAGI (reference sequence). There are 18 residues in the CDR3. The DNA for the CDR3 is TGTGCCAGCAGTCCCGGGACAGCCAGCAGTACTTACCAAGAGACCCAGTACTTC. It yields the protein CASSPGTASSTYQETQYF.

This chain joins TRBV2 and TRBJ1-2, with D unclear. The V gene lost 0 bases and the J gene lost 4 bases, with 9 bases spanning the gap. CDR3 length equals 14 residues. Germline V gene lookup returns CDR1 SNHLY and CDR2 FYNNEI. CDR3 protein: CASSEAGGSYGYTF. The CDR3 DNA is TGTGCCAGCAGTGAAGCAGGTGGGAGCTATGGCTACACCTTC.

This rearrangement joins TRBV28 to TRBJ1-2; 8 bases line up with TRBD1. This CDR3 comprises 13 residues. The V segment lost 5 bases and the J segment 4 bases; nucleotides outside the gene matches: 3. In germline, CDR1 is MDHEN, CDR2 SYDVKM. CDR3: CASSTGGFYGYTF. The CDR3 DNA reads TGTGCCAGCAGTACAGGGGGATTCTATGGCTACACCTTC.

The chain recombines TRBV28 with TRBJ1-2; D call uncertain. Germline V gene data show CDR1 as MDHEN and CDR2 as SYDVKM. Trimming stripped 6 bases from V and 0 bases from J, with 20 bases between. This CDR3 is built from 17 residues. The CDR3 spells CASSPGEGEQANYGYTF. The CDR3 DNA reads as TGTGCCAGCAGCCCAGGTGAGGGCGAACAAGCTAACTATGGCTACACCTTC.

The rearrangement uses TRBV6-5 and TRBJ2-1, with TRBD2 identical over 13 bases. Unmatched junction bases numbered 4, after V lost 7 bases and J lost 4 bases. The CDR3 runs to 15 residues. Germline CDR1 is MNHEY and CDR2 is SVGAGI. CDR3 coding DNA: TGTGCCAGCACCCCGACTAGCGGGAGGTACAATGAGCAGTTCTTC. This encodes CASTPTSGRYNEQFF.

V and J are TRBV28 and TRBJ1-4; tentatively, D is TRBD1 (6 bases). The CDR3 contains 15 residues. The V end lost 3 bases, the J end lost 5 bases, and 13 bases lay between the germline ends. From germline, CDR1 is MDHEN and CDR2 SYDVKM. CDR3 DNA: TGTGCCAGCAGTTTTAGCAGGGGCCAGAATGAAAAACTGTTTTTT. Protein sequence: CASSFSRGQNEKLFF.

This rearrangement joins TRBV2 to TRBJ2-5; possible D gene TRBD1, 7 bases. V shed 10 bases and J shed 9 bases, with 18 bases lying between them. The CDR3 consists of 12 residues. CDR1 is SNHLY, CDR2 FYNNEI, per germline. The DNA for the CDR3 is TGTGCCACCAGGGGGGCCGAGAAAGCCCAGTACTTC. Amino acid sequence: CATRGAEKAQYF.

This chain uses TRBV6-6 with TRBJ2-1; 7 nucleotides align to TRBD2. V shed 6 bases and J 9 bases; nucleotides not matched to a gene: 5. Germline values: CDR1 MNHNY, CDR2 SVGAGI (reference sequence). This CDR3 comprises 12 residues. The CDR3 nucleotides read TGTGCCAGCAGGCTCTCGGGGGGTGAGCAGTTCTTC. This codes for CASRLSGGEQFF.

This chain uses TRBV2 with TRBJ2-3; possible D gene TRBD1, 5 bases. This CDR3 contains 12 residues. The germline gives CDR1 SNHLY, CDR2 FYNNEI. V was pared by 5 bases and J by 4 bases, with 7 bases between. Here the CDR3 reads CASSRQSDTQYF. In nucleotides, the CDR3 is TGTGCCAGCAGTCGACAGTCAGATACGCAGTATTTT.

The V gene is TRBV10-1, the J gene TRBJ1-4; TRBD1 agrees at 9 bases. The CDR3 consists of 16 residues. Germline CDR1 reads WNHNN; CDR2 reads SYGVQD (reference sequence). Trimming cost V 9 bases and J 0 bases; bases outside gene matches: 8. The CDR3 is CARTTGGDPTNEKLFF. The CDR3 DNA reads TGCGCCAGAACGACAGGGGGGGACCCAACTAATGAAAAACTGTTTTTT.

J is TRBJ1-1 and V is TRBV18, with 7 bases lining up with TRBD1. The CDR3 covers 15 residues. V gave up 3 bases and J gave up 3 bases; unmatched junction bases: 7. Germline-derived CDR1 and CDR2 are KGHSH and LQKENI. CDR3 nucleotides: TGTGCCAGCTCACCTACGACAGGGCCGGACACTGAAGCTTTCTTT. Translating it yields CASSPTTGPDTEAFF.

The chain links TRBV4-1 to TRBJ2-1; weak D call: TRBD2 (6 bases). Trimming stripped 0 bases from V and 9 bases from J, with 15 bases between. CDR3 size: 15 residues. The germline V gene encodes CDR1 MGHRA and CDR2 YSYEKL. Here the CDR3 DNA reads TGCGCCAGCAGCCAAGATAGGTTTCGCGGGGCTGAGCAGTTCTTC. Its translation: CASSQDRFRGAEQFF.